This passage covers 19 T cell receptor beta chains from one sample sequenced in a study of blood T cell repertoires in COVID-19. Method: immunoSEQ multiplex PCR; TCRdb's copy keeps in-frame clones and lacks some. This sample has 30,000 to 40,000 clones, with around 90% found just once. The sequencing sample was made of peripheral blood. These receptors were obtained from a human donor in a cohort sampled during active COVID-19.

The chain has TRBV19 and TRBJ2-2; TRBD2 agrees at 9 bases. Per the germline V gene, CDR1 is LNHDA and CDR2 is SQIVND (reference sequence). This CDR3 is 15 amino acids long. The V and J ends lost 4 bases and 1 base, in that order; junction bases with no gene match: 1. The CDR3 loop reads CASSTSGVNTGELFF. CDR3 in DNA: TGTGCCAGTAGTACTAGCGGGGTGAACACCGGGGAGCTGTTTTTT.

The chain carries TRBV6-5 and TRBJ1-2, with a weak D call TRBD1 (5 bases). This CDR3 is 16 amino acids long. Between the trimmed V and J ends, which lost 0 bases and 2 bases, there was a span of 13 bases. Germline-derived CDR1 and CDR2 are MNHEY and SVGAGI. CDR3 in DNA: TGTGCCAGCAGTTACTCGGGGCAGATGGTCAACTATGGCTACACCTTC. It yields the protein CASSYSGQMVNYGYTF.

This clone was recorded only once. This chain joins TRBV19 and TRBJ2-3; 9 bases agree with TRBD1. This CDR3 region has 16 residues. With V trimmed by 6 bases and J by 3 bases, 10 bases remained unmatched. The germline CDR1 and CDR2 sequences are LNHDA and SQIVND (reference sequence). CDR3: CASRSVDRGGTDTQYF. In DNA, the CDR3 is TGTGCCAGTAGATCAGTGGACAGGGGAGGGACAGATACGCAGTATTTT.

Worth noting for this clone: Additional DNA sequences in this sample encode the identical CDR3. This chain joins TRBV30 and TRBJ1-2; D perhaps matches TRBD1 (6 bases). V lost 0 bases, J lost 3 bases, and 11 bases lay in between. Per the germline V gene, CDR1 is GTSNPN and CDR2 is SVGIG (reference sequence). The CDR3 extends over 14 amino acids. CDR3 loop: CAWSVPGVDYGYTF. The CDR3 nucleotides read TGTGCCTGGAGTGTACCAGGGGTCGACTATGGCTACACCTTC.

V and J are TRBV5-1 and TRBJ2-5, with D maybe TRBD1 (6 bases). V gave up 7 bases and J gave up 3 bases, with 10 bases separating them. In germline, CDR1 is SGHRS, CDR2 YFSETQ. There are 12 residues in the CDR3. The CDR3 loop reads CASGTPEETQYF. CDR3 bases: TGCGCCAGCGGGACACCCGAAGAGACCCAGTACTTC.

The chain is built from TRBV5-1 and TRBJ1-1; TRBD1 might be the D (5 bases). Germline V CDR1 and CDR2: SGHRS, YFSETQ. The CDR3 spans 13 residues. With 2 bases removed from V and 1 base from J, the gap between germline ends came to 6 bases. CDR3 protein: CASSLQANTEAFF. CDR3 nucleotides: TGCGCCAGCAGCTTACAGGCGAACACTGAAGCTTTCTTT. The full variable domain, its missing parts supplied by reference TRBV5-1 and TRBJ1-1, is KAGVTQTPRYLIKTRGQQVTLSCSPISGHRSVSWYQQTPGQGLQFLFEYFSETQRNKGNFPGRFSGRQFSNSRSEMNVSTLELGDSALYLCASSLQANTEAFFGQGTRLTVV.

The gene calls are TRBV15 and TRBJ2-3, with a weak D call TRBD1 (6 bases). Trimming cost V 5 bases and J 5 bases, with 17 bases left between them. In germline, CDR1 is LNHNV, CDR2 YYDKDF (reference sequence). This CDR3 is 15 amino acids long. CDR3 sequence reads: CATSLRHRAEDTQYF. For the CDR3, the DNA is TGTGCCACCAGCCTGCGGCACAGGGCAGAAGATACGCAGTATTTT.

V and J are TRBV28 and TRBJ1-2; TRBD1 matches 7 bases. Germline V gene data show CDR1 as MDHEN and CDR2 as SYDVKM. The CDR3 runs to 13 residues. V lost 4 bases and J lost 12; bases outside the gene matches: 11. The CDR3 region has the DNA TGTGCCAGCAGTTCTATCTACCGGGACAGTGACACCTTC. Its protein product is CASSSIYRDSDTF.

This chain links TRBV7-9 with TRBJ2-5, with 9 bases aligning to TRBD1. The germline gives CDR1 SEHNR, CDR2 FQNEAQ (reference sequence). There are 18 residues in the CDR3. V lost 5 bases and J lost 3; bases outside the gene matches: 16. CDR3 DNA sequence: TGTGCCAGCAGCCCCGGACAGGGGATCTTTGATCTGAAAGAGACCCAGTACTTC. Encoded protein: CASSPGQGIFDLKETQYF.

The chain carries TRBV15 and TRBJ1-6; D call uncertain. The V end was cut by 0 bases, the J end by 7 bases, with 7 bases between. Germline CDR1 LNHNV, CDR2 YYDKDF (reference sequence). This CDR3 comprises 14 residues. The CDR3 region has the DNA TGTGCCACCAGCAGAGATCCCCAGAATTCACCCCTCCACTTT. Its protein product is CATSRDPQNSPLHF.

This clone appeared once. The chain is built from TRBV15 and TRBJ1-2, with 12 nucleotides matching TRBD1. This CDR3 has 16 residues. The germline gives CDR1 LNHNV, CDR2 YYDKDF (reference sequence). V gave up 1 base and J gave up 3 bases; unmatched junction bases: 3. CDR3 sequence reads: CATSRGDRGPYYGYTF. The DNA of the CDR3 is TGTGCCACCAGCAGAGGGGACAGGGGGCCTTACTATGGCTACACCTTC.

The chain is built from TRBV3-1 (or the pseudogene TRBV3-2) and TRBJ2-7, with 8 bases matching TRBD2. The CDR3 is 15 amino acids. The trim removed 1 base at V and 4 bases at J, leaving 6 bases unmatched. Germline V gene sequence: CDR1 LGHDT, CDR2 YNNKEL (reference sequence). The CDR3 is CASSQAGGLGYEQYF. The CDR3 region has the DNA TGTGCCAGCAGCCAAGCTGGGGGACTAGGGTACGAGCAGTACTTC.

CDR3 sequence: CASSQDRGFNTEAFF. CDR3 nucleotide sequence: TGCGCCAGCAGCCAAGATCGGGGTTTCAACACTGAAGCTTTCTTT. The rearrangement uses TRBV4-3 and TRBJ1-1; no clear D. The germline V gene encodes CDR1 LGHNA and CDR2 YSLEER. The V gene lost 0 bases and the J gene lost 2 bases, with 10 bases spanning the gap. CDR3 length: 15 amino acids.

This chain connects TRBV27 to TRBJ1-2; 9 bases are shared with TRBD1. The CDR3 has 14 residues. The germline CDR1 and CDR2 sequences are MNHEY and SMNVEV (reference sequence). V trimming: 4 bases; J trimming: 5 bases; junction bases outside the gene matches: 5. The CDR3 nucleotides read TGTGCCAGCAGTTCTACAGGGGGCCGGTATGGCTACACCTTC. As protein: CASSSTGGRYGYTF.

V usage is TRBV19 and J usage is TRBJ2-5; D is possibly TRBD2 (5 bases). CDR1 and CDR2 from the germline V gene are LNHDA and SQIVND (reference sequence). The CDR3 extends over 15 amino acids. V was clipped by 4 bases and J by 1 base, with 13 bases between them. Written as DNA, the CDR3 is TGTGCCAGTAGTACCGAGGGAAGGACCCAAGAGACCCAGTACTTC. It is translated as CASSTEGRTQETQYF.

J is TRBJ1-2 and V is TRBV5-6; 7 bases are shared with TRBD1. The J segment lost 3 bases and the V segment lost 4 bases, leaving 6 bases of the junction unmatched. The CDR3 contains 14 residues. Germline values: CDR1 SGHDT, CDR2 YYEEEE. Written as DNA, the CDR3 is TGTGCCAGCAGCCTGGGGACAGCCGACTATGGCTACACCTTC. Residues: CASSLGTADYGYTF.

The chain carries TRBV18 and TRBJ1-2, with D hard to call. Trimming took 1 base from V and 4 from J, leaving 10 bases between them. The CDR3 contains 14 residues. CDR1 is KGHSH, CDR2 LQKENI, per germline. The CDR3 coding sequence is TGTGCCAGCTCACCACTTACAGAAAGCTATGGCTACACCTTC. This codes for CASSPLTESYGYTF.

V usage is TRBV6-1 and J usage is TRBJ1-1; 9 bases agree with TRBD1. CDR3 length equals 17 residues. With 3 bases clipped from V and 0 bases from J, the junction kept 8 bases outside the gene matches. Germline CDR1 and CDR2: MNHNS and SASEGT. The CDR3 is CASSDTGQGFLNTEAFF. CDR3 in DNA: TGTGCCAGCAGTGATACAGGACAGGGGTTTTTGAACACTGAAGCTTTCTTT.

V and J are TRBV5-3 and TRBJ2-5; 7 nucleotides agree with TRBD2. TRBV5-3 is an ORF, with its function uncertain. The CDR3 is made up of 18 amino acids. The J segment lost 1 base and the V segment lost 4 bases, leaving 16 bases of the junction unmatched. The CDR3 loop is CARSPRRESRVPQETQYF. DNA for the CDR3: TGTGCCAGAAGCCCGCGGCGGGAGTCCCGGGTCCCCCAAGAGACCCAGTACTTC.